This T cell receptor (beta chain) was sequenced during a study of radiation and T cells in renal cell carcinoma. Time point given: blood 2 weeks post-SBRT. Treatment noted: 15 Gy SBRT to primary tumor, nephrectomy 4 weeks later. About this clone: Its specificity is not known.

Assay used: immunoSEQ multiplex PCR; TCRdb lists only in-frame clones, some missing. The sample has some 120,000 clones, 81% seen once. Regarding the study as a whole: Pretreatment tumor biopsies were lacking, so baseline clonotypes are unknown.

The germline V and J ends were trimmed by 2 bases and 0 bases, with 13 bases remaining between them. Germline lookup yields CDR1 SGHAT and CDR2 FQNNGV. The CDR3 consists of 16 residues. The sequence derives from a woman aged 55-69 years with renal cell carcinoma. The chain combines TRBV11-2 with TRBJ1-1; D is perhaps TRBD1 (5 bases). Sequencing used blood, obtained from a patient whose treatment included radiotherapy and nephrectomy. CDR3 coding DNA: TGTGCCAGCAGCTTAAGATTCGTGGGGGTGAACACTGAAGCTTTCTTT. Protein sequence: CASSLRFVGVNTEAFF.